This record looks at one T cell receptor beta chain sequence and its context. Its antigen is not known. The PCR had 60 Vbeta and 13 Jbeta primers. Produced via immunoSEQ multiplex PCR; TCRdb's table is partial and in-frame only. The sample includes about 280,000 clones, around 90% of them seen just once. In nominal health when sampled, donors likely had unrecorded immune exposures nonetheless. This entry belongs to a study of cytomegalovirus exposure and HLA in healthy donors. Notes on the study in general: Productive status was seen about 90% or about 30% of the time for most TCR beta V segments in an earlier analysis.

The CDR3 is 12 amino acids. Per the germline V gene, CDR1 is GTSNPN and CDR2 is SVGIG (reference sequence). The V end lost 4 bases, the J end lost 6 bases, and 13 bases lay between the germline ends. The V call is TRBV30, the J call TRBJ2-7, with D hard to call. The TCR originated in a young woman in good health and CMV-seronegative. Sequenced input: PBMCs. CDR3 sequence reads: CAWNGAPGEQYF. The CDR3, as DNA: TGTGCCTGGAACGGAGCCCCCGGCGAGCAGTACTTC.